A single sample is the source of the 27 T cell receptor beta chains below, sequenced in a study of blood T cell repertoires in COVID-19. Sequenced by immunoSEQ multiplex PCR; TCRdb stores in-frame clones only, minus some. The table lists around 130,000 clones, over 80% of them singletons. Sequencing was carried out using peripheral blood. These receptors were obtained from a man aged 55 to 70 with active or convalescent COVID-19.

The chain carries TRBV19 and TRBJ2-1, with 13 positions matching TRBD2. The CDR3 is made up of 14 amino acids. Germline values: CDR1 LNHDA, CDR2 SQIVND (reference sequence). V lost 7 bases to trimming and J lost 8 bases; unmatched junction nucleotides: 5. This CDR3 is CASTRGLAGYEQFF. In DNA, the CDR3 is TGTGCCAGTACCCGGGGACTAGCGGGATATGAGCAGTTCTTC. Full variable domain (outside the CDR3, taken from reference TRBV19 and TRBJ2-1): DGGITQSPKYLFRKEGQNVTLSCEQNLNHDAMYWYRQDPGQGLRLIYYSQIVNDFQKGDIAEGYSVSREKKESFPLTVTSAQKNPTAFYLCASTRGLAGYEQFFGPGTRLTVL.

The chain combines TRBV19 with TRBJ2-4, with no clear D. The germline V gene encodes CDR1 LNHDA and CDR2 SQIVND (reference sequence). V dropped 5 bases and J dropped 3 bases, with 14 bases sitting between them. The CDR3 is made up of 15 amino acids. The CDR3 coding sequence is TGTGCCAGTAGTGGGCAGTCCCAGGTCAAAAACATTCAGTACTTC. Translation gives CASSGQSQVKNIQYF. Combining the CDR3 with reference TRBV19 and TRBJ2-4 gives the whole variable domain DGGITQSPKYLFRKEGQNVTLSCEQNLNHDAMYWYRQDPGQGLRLIYYSQIVNDFQKGDIAEGYSVSREKKESFPLTVTSAQKNPTAFYLCASSGQSQVKNIQYFGAGTRLSVL.

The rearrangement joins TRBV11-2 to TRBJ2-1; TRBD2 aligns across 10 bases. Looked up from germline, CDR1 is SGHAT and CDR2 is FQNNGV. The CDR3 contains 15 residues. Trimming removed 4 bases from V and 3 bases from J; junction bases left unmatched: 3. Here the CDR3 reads CASSSGLADYNEQFF. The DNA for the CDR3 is TGTGCCAGCAGCTCTGGACTAGCGGACTACAATGAGCAGTTCTTC.

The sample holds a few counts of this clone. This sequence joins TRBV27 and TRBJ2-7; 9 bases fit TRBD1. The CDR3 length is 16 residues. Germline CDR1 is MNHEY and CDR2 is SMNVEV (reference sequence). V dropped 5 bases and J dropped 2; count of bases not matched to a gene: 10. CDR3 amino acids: CASSPVTGTGTYEQYF. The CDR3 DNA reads TGTGCCAGCAGTCCCGTCACCGGGACAGGGACCTACGAGCAGTACTTC.

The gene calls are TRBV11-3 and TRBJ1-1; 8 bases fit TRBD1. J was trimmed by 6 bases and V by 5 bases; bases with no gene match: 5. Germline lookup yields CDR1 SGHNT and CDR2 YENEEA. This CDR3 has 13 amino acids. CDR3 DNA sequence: TGTGCCAGCAGCCGGACAGGGAGTGCTGAAGCTTTCTTT. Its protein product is CASSRTGSAEAFF.

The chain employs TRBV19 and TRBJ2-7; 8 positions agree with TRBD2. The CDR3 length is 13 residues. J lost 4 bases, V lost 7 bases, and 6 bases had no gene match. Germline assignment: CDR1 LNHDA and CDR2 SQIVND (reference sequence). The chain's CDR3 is CASTTLAGYEQYF. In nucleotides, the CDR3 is TGTGCCAGTACTACTCTAGCGGGTTACGAGCAGTACTTC.

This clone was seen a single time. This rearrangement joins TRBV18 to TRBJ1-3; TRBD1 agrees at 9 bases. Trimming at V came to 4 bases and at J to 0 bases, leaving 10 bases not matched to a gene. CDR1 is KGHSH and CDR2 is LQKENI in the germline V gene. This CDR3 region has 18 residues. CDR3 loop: CASSLLPGQGDSGNTIYF. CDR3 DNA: TGTGCCAGCTCACTACTCCCGGGACAGGGCGACTCTGGAAACACCATATATTTT.

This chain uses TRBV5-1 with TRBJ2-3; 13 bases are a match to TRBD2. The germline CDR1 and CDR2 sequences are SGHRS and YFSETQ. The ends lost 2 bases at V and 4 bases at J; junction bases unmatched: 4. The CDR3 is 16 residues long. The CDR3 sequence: CASSFGLAGEADTQYF. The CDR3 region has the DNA TGCGCCAGCAGCTTTGGACTAGCGGGAGAAGCAGATACGCAGTATTTT. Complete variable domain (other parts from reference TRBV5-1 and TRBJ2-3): KAGVTQTPRYLIKTRGQQVTLSCSPISGHRSVSWYQQTPGQGLQFLFEYFSETQRNKGNFPGRFSGRQFSNSRSEMNVSTLELGDSALYLCASSFGLAGEADTQYFGPGTRLTVL.

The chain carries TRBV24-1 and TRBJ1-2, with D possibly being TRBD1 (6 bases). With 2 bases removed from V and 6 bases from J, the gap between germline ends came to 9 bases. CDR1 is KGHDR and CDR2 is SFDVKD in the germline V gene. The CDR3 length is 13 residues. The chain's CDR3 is CATSDSTGNGYTF. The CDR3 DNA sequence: TGTGCCACCAGTGATTCAACAGGGAATGGCTACACCTTC.

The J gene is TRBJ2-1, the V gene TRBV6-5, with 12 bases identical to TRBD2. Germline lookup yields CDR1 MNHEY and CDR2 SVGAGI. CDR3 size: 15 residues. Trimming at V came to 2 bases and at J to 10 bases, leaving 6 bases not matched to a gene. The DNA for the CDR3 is TGTGCCAGCAGTTACGCGACTAGCGGGAGCCGGGAGCAGTTCTTC. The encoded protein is CASSYATSGSREQFF.

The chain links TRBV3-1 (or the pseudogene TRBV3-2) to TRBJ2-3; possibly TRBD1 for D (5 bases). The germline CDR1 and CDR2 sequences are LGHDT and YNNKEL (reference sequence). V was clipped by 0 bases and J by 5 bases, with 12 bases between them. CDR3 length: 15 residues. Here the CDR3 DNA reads TGTGCCAGCAGCCAAGACAGGGCCTCTAGAGATACGCAGTATTTT. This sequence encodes CASSQDRASRDTQYF.

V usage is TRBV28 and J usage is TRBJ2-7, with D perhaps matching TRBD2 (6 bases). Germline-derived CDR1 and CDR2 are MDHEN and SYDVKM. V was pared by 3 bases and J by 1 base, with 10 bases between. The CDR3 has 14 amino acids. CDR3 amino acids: CASSFGGGSYEQYF. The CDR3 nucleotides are TGTGCCAGCAGTTTCGGCGGAGGGTCCTACGAGCAGTACTTC.

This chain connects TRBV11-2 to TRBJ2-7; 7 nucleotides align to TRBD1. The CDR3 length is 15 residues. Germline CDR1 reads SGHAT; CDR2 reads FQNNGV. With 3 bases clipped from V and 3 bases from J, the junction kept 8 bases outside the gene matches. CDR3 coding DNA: TGTGCCAGCAGCTTTCGACAGGGAAGCAACTACGAGCAGTACTTC. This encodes CASSFRQGSNYEQYF.

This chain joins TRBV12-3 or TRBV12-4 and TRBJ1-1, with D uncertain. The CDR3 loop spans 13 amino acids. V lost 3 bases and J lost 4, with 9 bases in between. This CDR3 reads CASSFRGPTEAFF. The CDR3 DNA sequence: TGTGCCAGCAGTTTTCGCGGGCCCACTGAAGCTTTCTTT.

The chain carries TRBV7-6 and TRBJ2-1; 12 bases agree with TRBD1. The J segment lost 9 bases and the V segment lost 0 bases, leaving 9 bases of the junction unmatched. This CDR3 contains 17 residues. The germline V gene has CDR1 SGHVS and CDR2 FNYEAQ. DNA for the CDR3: TGTGCCAGCAGCTTAGCACGGCGGGACAGGGGGCGACCTGAGCAGTTCTTC. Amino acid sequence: CASSLARRDRGRPEQFF. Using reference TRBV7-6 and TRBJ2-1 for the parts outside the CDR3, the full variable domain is GAGVSQSPRYKVTKRGQDVALRCDPISGHVSLYWYRQALGQGPEFLTYFNYEAQQDKSGLPNDRFSAERPEGSISTLTIQRTEQRDSAMYRCASSLARRDRGRPEQFFGPGTRLTVL.

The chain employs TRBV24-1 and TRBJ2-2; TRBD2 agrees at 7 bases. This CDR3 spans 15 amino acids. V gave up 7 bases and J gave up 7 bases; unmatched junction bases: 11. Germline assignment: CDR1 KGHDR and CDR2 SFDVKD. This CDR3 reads CATSRHREENGELFF. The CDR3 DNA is TGTGCCACCAGCCGACACCGGGAGGAAAACGGGGAGCTGTTTTTT.

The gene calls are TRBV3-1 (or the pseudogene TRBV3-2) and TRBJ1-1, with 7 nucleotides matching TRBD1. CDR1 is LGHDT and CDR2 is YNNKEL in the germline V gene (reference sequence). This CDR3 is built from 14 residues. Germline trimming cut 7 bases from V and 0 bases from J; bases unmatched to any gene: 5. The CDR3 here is CASTQGTVNTEAFF. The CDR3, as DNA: TGTGCCAGCACCCAGGGGACAGTGAACACTGAAGCTTTCTTT.

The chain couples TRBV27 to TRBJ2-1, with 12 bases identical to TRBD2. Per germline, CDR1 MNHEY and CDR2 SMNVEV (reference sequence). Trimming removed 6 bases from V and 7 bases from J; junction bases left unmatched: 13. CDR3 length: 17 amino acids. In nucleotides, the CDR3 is TGTGCCAGCAGCCCTTCCCGACTAGCGGGAGCCCGGAATGAGCAGTTCTTC. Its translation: CASSPSRLAGARNEQFF.

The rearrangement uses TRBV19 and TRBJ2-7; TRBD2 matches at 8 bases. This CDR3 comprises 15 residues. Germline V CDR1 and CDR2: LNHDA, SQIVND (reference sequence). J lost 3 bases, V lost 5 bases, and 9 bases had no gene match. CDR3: CASSRGGAEFYEQYF. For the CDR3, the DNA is TGTGCCAGTAGTCGGGGGGGGGCGGAGTTCTACGAGCAGTACTTC.

The CDR3 protein is CASRAGATSYNEQFF. The CDR3 DNA reads TGTGCCAGCAGGGCGGGAGCGACATCTTACAATGAGCAGTTCTTC. This chain connects TRBV25-1 to TRBJ2-1; 7 nucleotides line up with TRBD2. Trimming at V came to 6 bases and at J to 4 bases, leaving 9 bases not matched to a gene. This CDR3 is built from 15 residues. Germline V gives CDR1 MGHDK, CDR2 SYGVNS.

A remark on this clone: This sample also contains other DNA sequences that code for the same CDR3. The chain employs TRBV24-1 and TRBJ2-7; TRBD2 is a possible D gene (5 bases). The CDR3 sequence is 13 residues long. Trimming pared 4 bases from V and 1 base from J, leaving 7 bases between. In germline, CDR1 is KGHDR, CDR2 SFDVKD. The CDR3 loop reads CATSETGSYEQYF. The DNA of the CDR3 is TGTGCCACCAGTGAGACGGGATCCTACGAGCAGTACTTC.

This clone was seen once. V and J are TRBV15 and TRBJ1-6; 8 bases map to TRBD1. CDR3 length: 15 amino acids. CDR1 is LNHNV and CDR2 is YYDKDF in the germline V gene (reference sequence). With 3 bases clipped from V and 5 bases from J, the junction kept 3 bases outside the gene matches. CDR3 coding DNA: TGTGCCACCAGCAGGGGACAGGCGAATAATTCACCCCTCCACTTT. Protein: CATSRGQANNSPLHF.

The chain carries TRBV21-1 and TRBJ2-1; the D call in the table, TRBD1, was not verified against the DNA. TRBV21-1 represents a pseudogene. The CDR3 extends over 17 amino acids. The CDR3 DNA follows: TGTGCCAGGATCCGGGACAGGGGTCCCGGGTCTTGGAATGAGCAGTTCTTC. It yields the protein CARIRDRGPGSWNEQFF.

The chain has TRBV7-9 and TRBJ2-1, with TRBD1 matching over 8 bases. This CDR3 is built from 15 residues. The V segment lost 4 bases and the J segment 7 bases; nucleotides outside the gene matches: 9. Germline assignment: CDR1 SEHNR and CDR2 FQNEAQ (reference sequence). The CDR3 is CASSSSGGSLNEQFF. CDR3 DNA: TGTGCCAGCAGCTCTTCAGGGGGCAGCTTAAATGAGCAGTTCTTC.

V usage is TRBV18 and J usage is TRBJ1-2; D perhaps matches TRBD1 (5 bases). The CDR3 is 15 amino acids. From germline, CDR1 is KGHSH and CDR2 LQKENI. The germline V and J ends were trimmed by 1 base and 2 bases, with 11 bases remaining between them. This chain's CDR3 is CASSPLAGFNYGYTF. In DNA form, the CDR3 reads TGTGCCAGCTCACCACTGGCAGGGTTCAACTATGGCTACACCTTC.

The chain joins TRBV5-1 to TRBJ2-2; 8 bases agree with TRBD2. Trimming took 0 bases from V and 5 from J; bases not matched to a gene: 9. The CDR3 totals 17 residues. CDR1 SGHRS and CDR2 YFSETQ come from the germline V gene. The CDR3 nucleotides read TGCGCCAGCAGCTTGGCCGGAGTAGCGGGGAGTACCGGGGAGCTGTTTTTT. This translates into CASSLAGVAGSTGELFF.

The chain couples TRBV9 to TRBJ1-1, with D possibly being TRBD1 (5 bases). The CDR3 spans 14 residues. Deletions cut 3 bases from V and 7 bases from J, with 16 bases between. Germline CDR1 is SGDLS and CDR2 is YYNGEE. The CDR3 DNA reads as TGTGCCAGCAGCGCGGCCCCCGGGGGGGGTGAAGCTTTCTTT. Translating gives CASSAAPGGGEAFF.